These 4 T cell receptor beta chains share one sample of origin, sequenced in a study of beta chain features in type 1 diabetes. No antigen is known for these receptors. Study results and caveats: The study found moderately but significantly shorter TCRB CDR3s in all four CD4+ subsets of Type 1 diabetes patients.

TCRB transcripts that were expressed got sequenced, as all of the isolated RNA had been reverse transcribed. The protocol was immunoSEQ multiplex PCR, while the TCRdb copy is restricted to in-frame clones and leaves out a portion. Of about 160,000 clones listed, 8% to 9.5% are singletons. Source material: central memory CD4+ T cells from blood. The receptors stem from a woman aged 18-29 years with type 1 diabetes.

This clone came up a few times. V gene TRBV11-2 combines with J gene TRBJ1-2; tentative D call: TRBD1 (5 bases). V lost 8 bases and J 5 bases, leaving 12 bases between the germline ends. The germline CDR1 and CDR2 sequences are SGHAT and FQNNGV. CDR3 size: 12 residues. The CDR3 DNA reads as TGTGCCAGCCGGGGGGTTCGGTATGGCTACACCTTC. Translation gives CASRGVRYGYTF.

This clone occurred a few times. This chain uses TRBV5-1 with TRBJ2-3, with TRBD2 matching 14 bases. Germline lookup yields CDR1 SGHRS and CDR2 YFSETQ. CDR3 length: 18 amino acids. V dropped 3 bases and J dropped 1; count of bases not matched to a gene: 7. The CDR3 nucleotides are TGCGCCAGCAGCTCTCCCGGGACTAGCGGGAGAGGCACAGATACGCAGTATTTT. Translating gives CASSSPGTSGRGTDTQYF. The full variable domain, in which reference TRBV5-1 and TRBJ2-3 provide the parts outside the CDR3, is KAGVTQTPRYLIKTRGQQVTLSCSPISGHRSVSWYQQTPGQGLQFLFEYFSETQRNKGNFPGRFSGRQFSNSRSEMNVSTLELGDSALYLCASSSPGTSGRGTDTQYFGPGTRLTVL.

This clone has more than one count but fewer than ten. V and J are TRBV18 and TRBJ1-1; 7 bases fit TRBD1. CDR3 length: 14 residues. V lost 3 bases and J lost 1; bases outside the gene matches: 2. Germline-derived CDR1 and CDR2 are KGHSH and LQKENI. The DNA of the CDR3 is TGTGCCAGCTCACCGAACAGGGGGAACACTGAAGCTTTCTTT. This sequence encodes CASSPNRGNTEAFF.

J is TRBJ2-5 and V is TRBV5-1; D is uncertain. The CDR3 has 13 residues. V lost 4 bases and J 2 bases, leaving 9 bases between the germline ends. Germline loops: CDR1 SGHRS, CDR2 YFSETQ. As DNA, the CDR3 is TGCGCCAGCAGCAGTAGCCGACAAGAGACCCAGTACTTC. Amino acids: CASSSSRQETQYF. The complete variable domain, with remaining parts taken from reference TRBV5-1 and TRBJ2-5, reads KAGVTQTPRYLIKTRGQQVTLSCSPISGHRSVSWYQQTPGQGLQFLFEYFSETQRNKGNFPGRFSGRQFSNSRSEMNVSTLELGDSALYLCASSSSRQETQYFGPGTRLLVL.